This TCR beta chain derives from a study of blood T cell repertoires in COVID-19. Across the whole study: COVID-19 samples from acute and convalescent phases originated in the United States, Italy and Spain. The cDNA or gDNA used as material had been derived from T cells, B-cell-depleted T cells, or PBMCs.

In the original workflow: Reference gene primer amplification in the assay estimated nucleated cell counts. The data were produced by immunoSEQ multiplex PCR, yet TCRdb's version contains in-frame clones alone and is incomplete. That table gives V, J and clone size, and the DNA gave D and trimming. Of over 150,000 clones in the sample, over 65% were seen once. The specimen was peripheral blood. The clonotype was recovered from a man aged 55-75 years with acute or convalescent COVID-19.

The CDR3 loop reads CASSLGVGEKLFF. CDR3 in DNA: TGTGCCAGCAGTTTGGGAGTGGGGGAAAAACTGTTTTTT. V and J are TRBV12-3 or TRBV12-4 and TRBJ1-4; no clear D gene. CDR3 length equals 13 residues. V was cut by 3 bases and J by 8 bases, with 10 bases left in between.